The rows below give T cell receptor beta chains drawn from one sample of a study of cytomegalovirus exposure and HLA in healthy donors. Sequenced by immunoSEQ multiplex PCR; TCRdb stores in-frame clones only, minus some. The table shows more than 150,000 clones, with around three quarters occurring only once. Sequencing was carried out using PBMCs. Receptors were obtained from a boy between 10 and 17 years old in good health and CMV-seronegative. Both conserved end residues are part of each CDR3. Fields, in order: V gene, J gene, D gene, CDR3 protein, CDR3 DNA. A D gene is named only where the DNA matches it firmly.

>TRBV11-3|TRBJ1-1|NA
CASSFPGLQGSTEAFF
TGTGCCAGCAGCTTCCCCGGGCTTCAGGGGAGCACTGAAGCTTTCTTT
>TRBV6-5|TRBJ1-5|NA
CASGYQGFNQPQHF
TGTGCCAGCGGCTACCAGGGGTTCAATCAGCCCCAGCATTTT
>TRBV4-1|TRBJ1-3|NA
CASSQERGSFTGNTIYF
TGCGCCAGCAGCCAAGAAAGGGGAAGTTTCACGGGAAACACCATATATTTT
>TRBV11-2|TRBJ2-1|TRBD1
CASSSYPKGARGNEQFF
TGTGCCAGCAGCTCGTATCCAAAGGGGGCGAGAGGTAATGAGCAGTTCTTC
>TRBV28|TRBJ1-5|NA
CASLRTAKSNQPQHF
TGTGCCAGCCTTAGGACAGCTAAAAGCAATCAGCCCCAGCATTTT
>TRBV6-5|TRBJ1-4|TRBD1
CASSYARQGGNEKLFF
TGTGCCAGCAGTTACGCCCGACAGGGGGGTAATGAAAAACTGTTTTTT
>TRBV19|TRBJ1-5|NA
CASSTDQGNQPQHF
TGTGCCAGTAGTACGGACCAGGGAAATCAGCCCCAGCATTTT
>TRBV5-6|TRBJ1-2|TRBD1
CASSLVGTGPAGGYTF
TGTGCCAGCAGCTTGGTAGGGACAGGGCCTGCAGGTGGCTACACCTTC
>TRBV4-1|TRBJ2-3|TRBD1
CASSQEVTGADTQYF
TGCGCCAGCAGCCAAGAGGTAACAGGGGCCGATACGCAGTATTTT
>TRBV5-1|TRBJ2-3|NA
CASSLSPNTDTQYF
TGCGCCAGCAGCTTGTCCCCAAACACAGATACGCAGTATTTT
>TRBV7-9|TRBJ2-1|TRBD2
CASSFGLAGGDEQFF
TGTGCCAGCAGCTTTGGACTAGCGGGAGGGGATGAGCAGTTCTTC
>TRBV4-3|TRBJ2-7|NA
CASSQEKGYYEQYF
TGCGCCAGCAGCCAAGAGAAGGGGTACTACGAGCAGTACTTC
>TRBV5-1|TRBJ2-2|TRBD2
CASSLTSGGEGTGELFF
TGCGCCAGCAGCTTGACTAGCGGGGGGGAAGGCACCGGGGAGCTGTTTTTT
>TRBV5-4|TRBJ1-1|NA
CASSLEAGAPNTEAFF
TGTGCCAGCAGCTTGGAAGCGGGGGCTCCGAACACTGAAGCTTTCTTT